Presented here are 8 T cell receptor beta chains from one specimen sequenced in a study of T-cell reconstitution after alpha-beta-depleted transplantation in children. Molecular barcoding with unique molecular identifiers was used for the TCRbeta library. TCRdb re-called the PCR reads through MiXCR, storing one row per CDR3 protein. The sample lists 150,000 to 200,000 distinct CDR3 sequences, approximately 6.6% occurring once. This specimen was PBMCs from the stem cell graft donor, taken from the stem cell graft. The receptor source for this set is a human donor who donated a stem cell graft to a child with Wiskott-Aldrich syndrome.

This clonotype has at least ten counts. This chain uses TRBV20-1 with TRBJ2-5; the D call may be TRBD1 or TRBD2 (6 bases each). Looked up from germline, CDR1 is DFQATT and CDR2 is SNEGSKA (reference sequence). This CDR3 has 15 amino acids. Trimming removed 3 bases at V and 2 bases at J, with 16 bases between. For the CDR3, the DNA is TGCAGTGCTAGGGCGGGACGGGACATTCAAGAGACCCAGTACTTC. Translated, it gives CSARAGRDIQETQYF.

The sample holds many counts of this clonotype. The chain uses TRBV20-1 and TRBJ1-1; D unresolved. Looked up from germline, CDR1 is DFQATT and CDR2 is SNEGSKA (reference sequence). The CDR3 has 12 amino acids. The V end lost 6 bases, the J end lost 0 bases, and 8 bases lay between the germline ends. The CDR3 is CSATGLNTEAFF. The CDR3 coding sequence is TGCAGTGCGACTGGGCTGAACACTGAAGCTTTCTTT.

In its sample, this clonotype was seen many times. The V call is TRBV29-1, the J call TRBJ1-4; tentatively, D is TRBD1 (5 bases). Trimming left V 5 bases short and J 4 bases short, with 17 bases between. The germline V gene encodes CDR1 SQVTM and CDR2 ANQGSEA. The CDR3 consists of 15 residues. This CDR3 is CSVSGTIMNNEKLFF. CDR3 DNA sequence: TGCAGCGTTTCCGGGACCATCATGAATAATGAAAAACTGTTTTTT.

Comments on this clonotype: This may come from a read error, since a much larger clone is one base off. This chain joins TRBV28 and TRBJ2-7; D possibly uses TRBD1 or TRBD2 (5 bases each). This CDR3 is built from 11 residues. Germline values: CDR1 MDHEN, CDR2 SYDVKM. V was cut by 10 bases and J by 5 bases, with 12 bases left in between. The CDR3 loop reads CATSRGDEQYF. The CDR3 DNA reads as TGTGCCACCAGCCGAGGGGACGAGCAGTACTTC.

The CDR3 nucleotides read TGTGCCTGGAGTGTAGGTTACTCCTACGAGCAGTACTTC. Protein product: CAWSVGYSYEQYF. The V call is TRBV30, the J call TRBJ2-7; D not resolved. Germline lookup yields CDR1 GTSNPN and CDR2 SVGIG (reference sequence). Trimming cost V 0 bases and J 0 bases, with 6 bases left between them. CDR3 length equals 13 residues.

This clonotype occurred many times. V gene TRBV5-1 combines with J gene TRBJ1-5; 7 nucleotides agree with TRBD1. The ends lost 3 bases at V and 2 bases at J; junction bases unmatched: 5. This CDR3 region has 15 residues. Germline CDR1 reads SGHRS; CDR2 reads YFSETQ. CDR3 nucleotide sequence: TGCGCCAGCAGCTCGACAGGGTCGCGCAATCAGCCCCAGCATTTT. Its protein is CASSSTGSRNQPQHF. Together with reference TRBV5-1 and TRBJ1-5, the CDR3 gives the full variable domain: KAGVTQTPRYLIKTRGQQVTLSCSPISGHRSVSWYQQTPGQGLQFLFEYFSETQRNKGNFPGRFSGRQFSNSRSEMNVSTLELGDSALYLCASSSTGSRNQPQHFGDGTRLSIL.

This clonotype was counted many times. This rearrangement joins TRBV6-1 to TRBJ1-1, with 8 nucleotides matching TRBD1. V trimming: 7 bases; J trimming: 1 base; junction bases outside the gene matches: 2. CDR3 length: 13 amino acids. Germline CDR1 and CDR2: MNHNS and SASEGT. CDR3 coding DNA: TGTGCCAGCACAGGGGGCTCGAACACTGAAGCTTTCTTT. Protein sequence: CASTGGSNTEAFF.

This clonotype appeared many times. V usage is TRBV30 and J usage is TRBJ2-5, with 7 positions matching TRBD1. Germline V gene sequence: CDR1 GTSNPN, CDR2 SVGIG (reference sequence). V gave up 0 bases and J gave up 2 bases; unmatched junction bases: 9. The CDR3 is 16 residues long. CDR3 sequence: CAWSVKAGGLQETQYF. CDR3 bases: TGTGCCTGGAGTGTAAAGGCAGGGGGTTTACAAGAGACCCAGTACTTC.